These 10 T cell receptor beta chains came from one sample sequenced in a study of Graves' ophthalmopathy and Graves' hyperthyroidism (dated by TCRdb to the late 2010s). The run used an Illumina HiSeq 2000. TCR beta CDR3 regions were amplified from RNA transcripts for repertoire sequencing. A first-round RT-PCR used HTBI primers with the Qiagen OneStep RT-PCR kit, followed by a second-round multiplex PCR, size selection and purification. TCRdb reprocessed the public reads (quality trimming at Q25 with fastp, clone calling with MiXCR) and kept in-frame beta chains. CDR3 protein sequences are deduplicated, and each keeps its most common genes and DNA. For this sample the table gives fewer than 650,000 distinct CDR3 sequences, of which about 20% were detected only once. Clones ranked in the top ten supply approximately 7.7% of the sample. Sequenced input: peripheral blood. These receptors all stem from a young woman with stable Graves' hyperthyroidism. Some clones in this sample may be carry-over from other donors' samples. Donor details come from another sample of the same person, matched by shared clones.

The chain recombines TRBV6-1 with TRBJ1-1, with TRBD1 identical over 9 bases. The germline V gene has CDR1 MNHNS and CDR2 SASEGT. The CDR3 extends over 13 amino acids. The junction had 3 bases not matched to a gene; V was cut back by 7 bases and J by 3 bases. The CDR3 loop is CASTRTGDTEAFF. The CDR3 DNA follows: TGTGCCAGCACCCGGACAGGGGACACTGAAGCTTTCTTT.

Points on this clonotype: At one of its ends the junction is not consistent with the germline gene, which may arise from a read error. The chain carries TRBV6-1 and TRBJ1-5, with D possibly matching TRBD1 (6 bases). Per the germline V gene, CDR1 is MNHNS and CDR2 is SASEGT. This CDR3 region has 17 residues. CDR3 sequence reads: CASSEWDTYGSNEPQHF. The DNA for the CDR3 is TGTGCCAGCAGTGAATGGGACACCTACGGGAGCAATGAGCCCCAGCATTTT.

This clonotype was seen ten or more times. CDR3 sequence: CASSLYDEQYF. CDR3 DNA: TGTGCCAGCAGCTTATACGACGAGCAGTACTTC. The gene calls are TRBV7-9 and TRBJ2-7; D is undetermined. Trimming removed 2 bases from V and 5 bases from J, with 4 bases in between. The germline V gene has CDR1 SEHNR and CDR2 FQNEAQ (reference sequence). This CDR3 comprises 11 residues.

This chain joins TRBV4-3 and TRBJ1-1; D not certain. The CDR3 has 13 residues. Trimming took 0 bases from V and 10 from J, leaving 12 bases between them. Germline CDR1 LGHNA, CDR2 YSLEER. The CDR3 region is CASSQERRQSAFF. In DNA form, the CDR3 reads TGCGCCAGCAGCCAAGAAAGACGACAATCAGCTTTCTTT.

The rearrangement joins TRBV19 to TRBJ2-5; 10 bases are shared with TRBD2. J was trimmed by 2 bases and V by 7 bases; bases with no gene match: 4. Germline V lookup: CDR1 LNHDA, CDR2 SQIVND (reference sequence). The CDR3 has 14 residues. The DNA of the CDR3 is TGTGCCAGTACTGGGACTAGCGAGCAAGAGACCCAGTACTTC. It is translated as CASTGTSEQETQYF.

Many counts were recorded for this clonotype. The V gene is TRBV7-9, the J gene TRBJ1-1; no definite D call. V shed 5 bases and J shed 5 bases, with 18 bases lying between them. CDR1 is SEHNR, CDR2 FQNEAQ, per germline (reference sequence). This CDR3 comprises 15 residues. For the CDR3, the DNA is TGTGCCAGCAGCAGAGTCTTCGGAGTGGGTACTGAAGCTTTCTTT. This translates into CASSRVFGVGTEAFF.

A note on this clonotype: The CDR3 does not close with the conserved phenylalanine or tryptophan, likely indicating a read error. This chain links TRBV18 with TRBJ1-1; D gene uncertain. The germline V gene encodes CDR1 KGHSH and CDR2 LQKENI. The CDR3 has 14 residues. The CDR3, as DNA: TGTGCCAGCTCAGCACCTAATATGAACACTGAAGCTTTCGTT. Its protein product is CASSAPNMNTEAFV.

Ten or more counts support this clonotype. V usage is TRBV29-1 and J usage is TRBJ2-5; D uncertain. The length of the CDR3 is 10 residues. Germline V lookup: CDR1 SQVTM, CDR2 ANQGSEA. With 1 base removed from V and 5 bases from J, the gap between germline ends came to 2 bases. The CDR3 DNA reads as TGCAGCGTTGAAGTTGAGACCCAGTACTTC. It specifies CSVEVETQYF.

The chain combines TRBV28 with TRBJ1-5; D is ambiguous. CDR3 length: 14 amino acids. Trimming took 7 bases from V and 0 from J, leaving 10 bases between them. CDR1 is MDHEN, CDR2 SYDVKM, per germline. Here the CDR3 DNA reads TGTGCCAGCAAAGAGTCTCATAGCAATCAGCCCCAGCATTTT. Translated, it gives CASKESHSNQPQHF. Variable domain in full (rest from reference TRBV28 and TRBJ1-5): DVKVTQSSRYLVKRTGEKVFLECVQDMDHENMFWYRQDPGLGLRLIYFSYDVKMKEKGDIPEGYSVSREKKERFSLILESASTNQTSMYLCASKESHSNQPQHFGDGTRLSIL.

This clonotype was observed at least ten times. This chain joins TRBV28 and TRBJ1-5, with D perhaps TRBD1 (6 bases). V lost 5 bases and J lost 6, with 17 bases in between. The CDR3 has 15 amino acids. CDR1 is MDHEN, CDR2 SYDVKM, per germline. CDR3 nucleotides: TGTGCCAGCAGTCAGGGCTGGGACAACACTCAGCCCCAGCATTTT. Translated: CASSQGWDNTQPQHF.